This T cell receptor beta chain stems from a study of blood T cell repertoires in COVID-19. Study summary: The analysed material was cDNA or gDNA that came from T cells, B-cell-depleted T cells, or PBMCs.

The assay was immunoSEQ multiplex PCR, and TCRdb's table has in-frame clones only and misses some. The table lists roughly 250,000 clones, around 89% of them singletons. This clonotype was sampled from a woman aged 18-29 years who had recovered from COVID-19. Sequenced input: PBMCs or T cells enriched from blood (not recorded which).

The CDR3 DNA follows: TGTGCCAGCAGCCGACGGGGGGCCCCCTACGAGCAGTACTTC. Its protein product is CASSRRGAPYEQYF. V is TRBV27 and J is TRBJ2-7, with D possibly TRBD2 on 7 matching bases. Germline V gives CDR1 MNHEY, CDR2 SMNVEV (reference sequence). The CDR3 length is 14 residues. Trimming left V 6 bases short and J 2 bases short, with 14 bases between.